The clone carrying this T cell receptor (beta chain) was seen only once. Terminally differentiated effector memory CD45RA+ cells were left out of the naive CD8 fraction, which was CD45RO-negative and positively selected for CCR7. Some clones are missing from TCRdb's copy, which holds only in-frame ones; the method was immunoSEQ multiplex PCR. This table has 1.5 million to 2.5 million clones, approximately 95% appearing once. These data originate in a study of shared clonotypes between healthy human individuals. From germline, CDR1 is SGHAT and CDR2 FQNNGV. Deletions cut 1 base from V and 3 bases from J, with 11 bases between. The CDR3 spans 15 residues.

Sequenced material: naive CD8+ T cells sorted from blood. This clonotype was sampled from a man between 18 and 35 years old in good health. The chain is built from TRBV11-2 and TRBJ2-3; D is possibly TRBD1 (6 bases). CDR3 coding DNA: TGTGCCAGCAGCTTAGTAGGGGGTTTGACAGATACGCAGTATTTT. This sequence encodes CASSLVGGLTDTQYF. Complete variable domain (other parts from reference TRBV11-2 and TRBJ2-3): EAGVAQSPRYKIIEKRQSVAFWCNPISGHATLYWYQQILGQGPKLLIQFQNNGVVDDSQLPKDRFSAERLKGVDSTLKIQPAKLEDSAVYLCASSLVGGLTDTQYFGPGTRLTVL.